This T cell receptor (beta chain) was recorded in a study of blood T cell repertoires in COVID-19. The authors' processing: Cell counts per sample came from amplifying reference gene primers. Assay: immunoSEQ multiplex PCR; the TCRdb copy retains only in-frame clones and omits some. V, J and clone size reflect that table, while D and trimming were determined from the DNA. The sample lists approximately 240,000 clones; about nine tenths were seen once. This CDR3 contains 14 residues. Germline V lookup: CDR1 SGHNT, CDR2 YENEEA. J gave up 8 bases and V 6 bases, and 9 bases lay outside the gene matches. Input material: PBMCs or T cells enriched from blood (not recorded which). The receptor's source is a woman between 25 and 40 years old with acute COVID-19. The chain uses TRBV11-3 and TRBJ2-1; 8 bases fit TRBD1. CDR3 bases: TGTGCCAGCAGTGAGGGACAGGCAAGACATGAGCAGTTCTTC. Amino acids: CASSEGQARHEQFF.